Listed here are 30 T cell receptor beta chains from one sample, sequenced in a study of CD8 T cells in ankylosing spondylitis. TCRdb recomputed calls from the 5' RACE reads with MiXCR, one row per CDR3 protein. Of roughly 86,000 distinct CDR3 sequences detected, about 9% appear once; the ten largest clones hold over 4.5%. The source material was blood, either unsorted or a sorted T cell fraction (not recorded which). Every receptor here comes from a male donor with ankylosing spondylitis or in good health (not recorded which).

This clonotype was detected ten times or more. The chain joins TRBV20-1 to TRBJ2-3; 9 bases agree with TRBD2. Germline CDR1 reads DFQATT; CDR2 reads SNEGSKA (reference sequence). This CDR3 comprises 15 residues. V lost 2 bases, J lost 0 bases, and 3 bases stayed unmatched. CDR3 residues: CSARYSGGSTDTQYF. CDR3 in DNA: TGCAGTGCTAGATATAGCGGGGGCAGCACAGATACGCAGTATTTT.

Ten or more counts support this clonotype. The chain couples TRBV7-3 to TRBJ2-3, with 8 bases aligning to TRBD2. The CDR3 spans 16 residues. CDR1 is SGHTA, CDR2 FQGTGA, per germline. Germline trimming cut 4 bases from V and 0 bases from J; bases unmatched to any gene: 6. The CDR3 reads CASSSGLALSTDTQYF. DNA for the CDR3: TGTGCCAGCAGCTCTGGACTAGCCCTGAGCACAGATACGCAGTATTTT.

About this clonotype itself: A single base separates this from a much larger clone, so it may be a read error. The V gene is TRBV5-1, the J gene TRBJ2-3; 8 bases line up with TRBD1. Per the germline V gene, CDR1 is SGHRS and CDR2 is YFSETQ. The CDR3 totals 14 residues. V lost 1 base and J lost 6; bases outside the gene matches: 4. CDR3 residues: CASSLSRQGDTQYF. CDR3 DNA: TGCGCCAGCAGCTTGTCGAGACAGGGGGATACGCAGTATTTT.

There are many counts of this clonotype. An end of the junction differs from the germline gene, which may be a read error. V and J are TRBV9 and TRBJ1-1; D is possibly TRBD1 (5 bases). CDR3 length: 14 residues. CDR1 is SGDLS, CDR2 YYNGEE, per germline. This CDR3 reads CASSVGHLNTEAFF. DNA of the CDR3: TGTGCCAGCAGTGTAGGACACCTGAACACTGAAGCTTTCTTT.

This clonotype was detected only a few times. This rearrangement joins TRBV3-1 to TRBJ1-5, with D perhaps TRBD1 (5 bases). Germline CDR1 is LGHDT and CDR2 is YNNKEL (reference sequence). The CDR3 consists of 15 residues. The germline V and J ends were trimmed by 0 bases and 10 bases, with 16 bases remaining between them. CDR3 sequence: CASSQDGGLRSPQHF. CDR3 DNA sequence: TGTGCCAGCAGCCAAGATGGGGGGTTGCGGTCACCCCAGCATTTT.

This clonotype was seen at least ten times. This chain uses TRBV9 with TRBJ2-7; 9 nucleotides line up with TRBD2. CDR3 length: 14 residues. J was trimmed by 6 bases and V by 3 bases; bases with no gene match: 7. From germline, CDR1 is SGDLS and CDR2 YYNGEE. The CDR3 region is CASSGGGGGAEQYF. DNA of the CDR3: TGTGCCAGCAGCGGCGGGGGGGGTGGTGCCGAGCAGTACTTC.

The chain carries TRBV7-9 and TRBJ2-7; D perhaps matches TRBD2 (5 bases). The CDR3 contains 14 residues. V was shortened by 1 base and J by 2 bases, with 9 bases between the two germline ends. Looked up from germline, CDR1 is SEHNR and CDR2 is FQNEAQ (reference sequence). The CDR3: CASSLGTLTYEQYF. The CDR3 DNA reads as TGTGCCAGCAGCTTAGGGACTCTCACCTACGAGCAGTACTTC.

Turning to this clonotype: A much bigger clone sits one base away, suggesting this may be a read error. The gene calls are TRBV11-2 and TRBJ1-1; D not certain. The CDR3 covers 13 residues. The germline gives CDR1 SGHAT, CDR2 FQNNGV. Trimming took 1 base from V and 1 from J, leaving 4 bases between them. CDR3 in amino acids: CASSLGTNTEAFF. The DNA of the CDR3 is TGTGCCAGCAGCTTAGGAACGAACACTGAAGCTTTCTTT.

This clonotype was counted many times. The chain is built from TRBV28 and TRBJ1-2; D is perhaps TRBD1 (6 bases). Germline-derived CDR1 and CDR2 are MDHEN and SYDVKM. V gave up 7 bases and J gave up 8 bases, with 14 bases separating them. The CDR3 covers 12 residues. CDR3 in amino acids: CASIDPDSGYTF. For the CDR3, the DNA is TGTGCCAGCATCGACCCGGACAGCGGCTACACCTTC.

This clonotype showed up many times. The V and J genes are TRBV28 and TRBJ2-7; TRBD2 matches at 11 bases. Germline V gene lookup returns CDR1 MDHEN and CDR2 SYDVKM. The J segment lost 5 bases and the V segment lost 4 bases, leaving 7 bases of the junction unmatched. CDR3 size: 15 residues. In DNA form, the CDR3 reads TGTGCCAGCAGTTCAAGACTAGCGGGGTTGGACGAGCAGTACTTC. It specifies CASSSRLAGLDEQYF.

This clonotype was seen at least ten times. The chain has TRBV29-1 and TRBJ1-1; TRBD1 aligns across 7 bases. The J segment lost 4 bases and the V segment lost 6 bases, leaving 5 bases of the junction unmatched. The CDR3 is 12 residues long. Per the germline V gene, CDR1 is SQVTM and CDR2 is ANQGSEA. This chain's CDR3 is CSVATGLTEAFF. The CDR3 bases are TGCAGCGTAGCGACAGGGCTCACTGAAGCTTTCTTT. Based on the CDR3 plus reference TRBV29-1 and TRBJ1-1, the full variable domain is SAVISQKPSRDICQRGTSLTIQCQVDSQVTMMFWYRQQPGQSLTLIATANQGSEATYESGFVIDKFPISRPNLTFSTLTVSNMSPEDSSIYLCSVATGLTEAFFGQGTRLTVV.

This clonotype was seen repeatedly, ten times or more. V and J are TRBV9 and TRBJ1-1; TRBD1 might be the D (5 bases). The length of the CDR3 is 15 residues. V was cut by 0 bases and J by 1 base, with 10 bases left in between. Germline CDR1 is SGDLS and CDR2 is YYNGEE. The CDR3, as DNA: TGTGCCAGCAGCGTAGGACTCAGGGAGAACACTGAAGCTTTCTTT. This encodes CASSVGLRENTEAFF.

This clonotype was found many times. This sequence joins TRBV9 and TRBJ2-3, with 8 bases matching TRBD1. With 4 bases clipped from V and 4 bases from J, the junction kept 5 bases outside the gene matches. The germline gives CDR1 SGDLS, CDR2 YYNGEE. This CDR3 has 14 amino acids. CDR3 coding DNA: TGTGCCAGCAGCCTAATGACAGGGGCAGATACGCAGTATTTT. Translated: CASSLMTGADTQYF.

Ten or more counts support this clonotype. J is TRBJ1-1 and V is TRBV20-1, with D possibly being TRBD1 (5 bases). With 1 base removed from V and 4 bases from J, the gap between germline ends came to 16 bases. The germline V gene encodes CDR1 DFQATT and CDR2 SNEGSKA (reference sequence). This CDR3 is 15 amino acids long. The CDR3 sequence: CSARATLGVATEAFF. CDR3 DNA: TGCAGTGCTAGAGCTACTCTGGGGGTGGCCACTGAAGCTTTCTTT.

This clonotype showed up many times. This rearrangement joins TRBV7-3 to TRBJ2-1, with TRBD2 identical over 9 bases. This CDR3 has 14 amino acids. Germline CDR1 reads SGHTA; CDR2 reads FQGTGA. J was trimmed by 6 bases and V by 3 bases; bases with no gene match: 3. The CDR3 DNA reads TGTGCCAGCAGCTTTGGCGGGGGGGCCAATGAGCAGTTCTTC. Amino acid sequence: CASSFGGGANEQFF.

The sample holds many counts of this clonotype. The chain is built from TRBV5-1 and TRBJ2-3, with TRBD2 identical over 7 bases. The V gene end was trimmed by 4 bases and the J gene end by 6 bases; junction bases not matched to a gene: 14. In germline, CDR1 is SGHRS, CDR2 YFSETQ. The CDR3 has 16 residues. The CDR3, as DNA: TGCGCCAGCAGCCAGGAGCGGGGTAAACTAGGGGATACGCAGTATTTT. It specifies CASSQERGKLGDTQYF.

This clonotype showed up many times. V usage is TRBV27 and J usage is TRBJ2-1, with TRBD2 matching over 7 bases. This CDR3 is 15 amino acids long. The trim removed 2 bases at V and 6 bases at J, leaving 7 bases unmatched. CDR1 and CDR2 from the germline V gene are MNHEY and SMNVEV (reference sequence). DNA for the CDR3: TGTGCCAGCAGTTTAAGCGGGACCCCCCCCAATGAGCAGTTCTTC. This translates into CASSLSGTPPNEQFF.

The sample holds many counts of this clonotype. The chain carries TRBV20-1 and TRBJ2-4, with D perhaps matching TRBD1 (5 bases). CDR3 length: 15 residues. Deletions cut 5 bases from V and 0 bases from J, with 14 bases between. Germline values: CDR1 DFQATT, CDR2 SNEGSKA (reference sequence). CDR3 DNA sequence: TGCAGTGCTGGCCGACAGTTTCTAGCCAAAAACATTCAGTACTTC. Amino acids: CSAGRQFLAKNIQYF.

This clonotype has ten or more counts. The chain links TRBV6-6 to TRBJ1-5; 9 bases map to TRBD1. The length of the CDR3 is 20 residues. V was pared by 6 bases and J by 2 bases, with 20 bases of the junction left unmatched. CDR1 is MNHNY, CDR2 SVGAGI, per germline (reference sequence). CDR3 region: CASRSTGTGTGGLGNQPQHF. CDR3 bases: TGTGCCAGCAGGTCCACCGGGACAGGGACCGGTGGCCTAGGCAATCAGCCCCAGCATTTT.

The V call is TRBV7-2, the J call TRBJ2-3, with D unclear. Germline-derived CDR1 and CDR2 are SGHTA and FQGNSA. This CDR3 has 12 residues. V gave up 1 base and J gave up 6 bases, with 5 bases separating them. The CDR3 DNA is TGTGCCAGCAGCTTAGATCGGGATACGCAGTATTTT. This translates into CASSLDRDTQYF.

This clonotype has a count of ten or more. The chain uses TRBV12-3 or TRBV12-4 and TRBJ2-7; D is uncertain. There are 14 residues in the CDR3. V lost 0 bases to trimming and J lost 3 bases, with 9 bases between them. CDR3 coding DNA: TGTGCCAGCAGTTTAGCGACGGGTTACTACGAGCAGTACTTC. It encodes CASSLATGYYEQYF.

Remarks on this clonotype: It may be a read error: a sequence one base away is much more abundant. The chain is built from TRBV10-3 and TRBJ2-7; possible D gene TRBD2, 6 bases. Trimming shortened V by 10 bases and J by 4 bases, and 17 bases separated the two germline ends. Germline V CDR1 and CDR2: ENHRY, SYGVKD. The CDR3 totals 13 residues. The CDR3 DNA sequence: TGTGCCAGCGGGACTCCAGCCCGTTACGAGCAGTACTTC. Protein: CASGTPARYEQYF.

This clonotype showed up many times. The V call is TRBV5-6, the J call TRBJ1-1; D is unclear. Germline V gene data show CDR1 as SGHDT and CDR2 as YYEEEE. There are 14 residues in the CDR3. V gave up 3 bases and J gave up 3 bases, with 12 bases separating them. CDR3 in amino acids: CASSSGRPHTEAFF. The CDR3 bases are TGTGCCAGCAGCTCCGGCCGGCCTCACACTGAAGCTTTCTTT.

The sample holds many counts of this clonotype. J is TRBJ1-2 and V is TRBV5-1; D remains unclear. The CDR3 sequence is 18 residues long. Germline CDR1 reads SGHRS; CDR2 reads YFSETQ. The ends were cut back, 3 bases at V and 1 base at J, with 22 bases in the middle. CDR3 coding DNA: TGCGCCAGCAGCTCACCGGGTCCTTCGCTCGAACTTAACTATGGCTACACCTTC. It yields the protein CASSSPGPSLELNYGYTF.

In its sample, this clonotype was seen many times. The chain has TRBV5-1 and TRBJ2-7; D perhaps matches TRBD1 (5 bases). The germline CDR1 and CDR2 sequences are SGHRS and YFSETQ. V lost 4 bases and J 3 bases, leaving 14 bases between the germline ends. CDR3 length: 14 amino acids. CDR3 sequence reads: CASSNSPDSYEQYF. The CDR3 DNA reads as TGCGCCAGCAGCAACTCACCCGACAGCTACGAGCAGTACTTC. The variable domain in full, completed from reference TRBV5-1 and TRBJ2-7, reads KAGVTQTPRYLIKTRGQQVTLSCSPISGHRSVSWYQQTPGQGLQFLFEYFSETQRNKGNFPGRFSGRQFSNSRSEMNVSTLELGDSALYLCASSNSPDSYEQYFGPGTRLTVT.

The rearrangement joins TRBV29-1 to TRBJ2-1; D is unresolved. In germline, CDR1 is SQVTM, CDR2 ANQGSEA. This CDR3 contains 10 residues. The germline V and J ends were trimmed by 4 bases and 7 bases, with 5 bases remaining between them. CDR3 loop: CSVVGNEQFF. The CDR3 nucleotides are TGCAGCGTTGTGGGGAATGAGCAGTTCTTC.

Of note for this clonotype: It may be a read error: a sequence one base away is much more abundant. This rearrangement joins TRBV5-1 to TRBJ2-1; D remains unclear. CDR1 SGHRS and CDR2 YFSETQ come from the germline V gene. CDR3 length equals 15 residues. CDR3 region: CTSSLVESTYNEQFF. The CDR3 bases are TGCACCAGCAGCTTGGTGGAGTCAACCTACAATGAGCAGTTCTTC.

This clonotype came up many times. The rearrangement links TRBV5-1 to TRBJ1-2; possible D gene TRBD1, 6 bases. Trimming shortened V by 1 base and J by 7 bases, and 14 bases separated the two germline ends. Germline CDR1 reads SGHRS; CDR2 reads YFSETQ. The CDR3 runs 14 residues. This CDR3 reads CASSLNTGNGGYTF. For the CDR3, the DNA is TGCGCCAGCAGCTTGAACACAGGGAATGGTGGCTACACCTTC.

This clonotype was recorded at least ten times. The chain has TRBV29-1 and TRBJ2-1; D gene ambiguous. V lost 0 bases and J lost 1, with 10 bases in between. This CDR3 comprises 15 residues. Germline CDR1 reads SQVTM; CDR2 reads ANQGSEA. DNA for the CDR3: TGCAGCGTTGAAGAGATCTCCCAATCCTACAATGAGCAGTTCTTC. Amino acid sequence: CSVEEISQSYNEQFF.

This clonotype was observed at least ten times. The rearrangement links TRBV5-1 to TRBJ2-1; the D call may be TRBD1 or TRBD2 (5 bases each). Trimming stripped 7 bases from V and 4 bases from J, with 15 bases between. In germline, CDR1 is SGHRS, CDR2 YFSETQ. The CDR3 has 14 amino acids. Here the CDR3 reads CASGPGTEYNEQFF. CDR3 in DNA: TGCGCCAGCGGCCCGGGGACGGAGTACAATGAGCAGTTCTTC.